Presented here are 2 T cell receptor beta chains from one specimen sequenced in a study of blood T cell repertoires in COVID-19 (dated by TCRdb to about 2020). Preparation of the library involved the immunoSEQ multiplex PCR assay. TCRdb stores this immuneACCESS table with in-frame sequences only. Part of the clones is absent; in the studies checked, under half of the shortfall reflects unresolved V genes, and no reason is known for the rest. For this sample there are around 95,000 clones; over 70% appear just once. Roughly 10% of the sample goes to the ten largest clones. The material sequenced was peripheral blood. These receptors originate from an elderly woman with acute or convalescent COVID-19.

This chain uses TRBV5-1 with TRBJ2-3, with 9 bases that match TRBD2. The length of the CDR3 is 16 residues. V was clipped by 1 base and J by 2 bases; unmatched bases: 5. Germline loops: CDR1 SGHRS, CDR2 YFSETQ. The CDR3 DNA is TGCGCCAGCAGCTTGAGTCTAGCGGGAACCACAGATACGCAGTATTTT. Its translation: CASSLSLAGTTDTQYF.

The genes are TRBV28 and TRBJ1-2; perhaps TRBD1 as D (5 bases). The CDR3 loop spans 12 amino acids. Germline-derived CDR1 and CDR2 are MDHEN and SYDVKM. With 6 bases removed from V and 4 bases from J, the gap between germline ends came to 9 bases. In DNA form, the CDR3 reads TGTGCCAGCAGCACAGGTACCTATGGCTACACCTTC. It codes for CASSTGTYGYTF.